Following are 21 T cell receptor beta chains from one sample sequenced in a study of blood T cell repertoires in COVID-19. Sequencing was performed with immunoSEQ multiplex PCR; in TCRdb, only in-frame clones are kept and a portion is missing. The table includes 250,000 to 350,000 clones, around 91% detected once. The source material was PBMCs or T cells enriched from blood (not recorded which). The receptor set was obtained from a woman aged 18-29 years who had recovered from COVID-19.

The rearrangement joins TRBV5-1 to TRBJ1-2; the D is unclear. V gave up 4 bases and J gave up 0 bases, with 16 bases separating them. This CDR3 region has 16 residues. The V gene's germline CDR1 is SGHRS and CDR2 YFSETQ. Written as DNA, the CDR3 is TGCGCCAGCAGCGATGGGCGGGGTACTACTAACTATGGCTACACCTTC. Protein product: CASSDGRGTTNYGYTF.

This sequence joins TRBV19 and TRBJ1-1; TRBD1 matches at 7 bases. V shed 4 bases and J 4 bases; nucleotides not matched to a gene: 6. Germline CDR1 and CDR2: LNHDA and SQIVND (reference sequence). The CDR3 runs 14 residues. DNA of the CDR3: TGTGCCAGTAGTACTAGGGGGCGGAGCACTGAAGCTTTCTTT. Protein product: CASSTRGRSTEAFF.

This chain uses TRBV15 with TRBJ2-7; a possible D gene is TRBD1 (5 bases). Germline V gene data show CDR1 as LNHNV and CDR2 as YYDKDF (reference sequence). This CDR3 has 17 amino acids. The ends were cut back, 0 bases at V and 9 bases at J, with 24 bases in the middle. CDR3 loop: CATSRDRRSRGINGQYF. The CDR3 DNA is TGTGCCACCAGCAGAGATAGGCGTTCTAGGGGTATCAACGGGCAGTACTTC.

This chain links TRBV5-8 with TRBJ2-1, with no clear D. The CDR3 extends over 13 amino acids. Trimming shortened V by 3 bases and J by 7 bases, and 11 bases separated the two germline ends. Germline loops: CDR1 SGHTS, CDR2 YDEGEE. In DNA form, the CDR3 reads TGTGCCAGCAGCTCACGAGTCGGTAATGAGCAGTTCTTC. This translates into CASSSRVGNEQFF.

The CDR3 region is CASSAEPARTGELFF. The CDR3 nucleotides read TGCGCCAGCTCCGCCGAGCCCGCGAGAACCGGGGAGCTGTTTTTT. V gene TRBV5-1 combines with J gene TRBJ2-2; D gene ambiguous. Trimming removed 7 bases from V and 5 bases from J, with 18 bases in between. The CDR3 runs 15 residues. CDR1 and CDR2 from the germline V gene are SGHRS and YFSETQ.

This chain connects TRBV10-1 to TRBJ1-1, with unresolved D. The CDR3 extends over 13 amino acids. V dropped 10 bases and J dropped 0 bases, with 12 bases sitting between them. Per the germline V gene, CDR1 is WNHNN and CDR2 is SYGVQD (reference sequence). DNA of the CDR3: TGCGCCACCAGAGACAACTTGAACACTGAAGCTTTCTTT. Translated: CATRDNLNTEAFF.

The chain recombines TRBV3-1 (or the pseudogene TRBV3-2) with TRBJ1-5; a possible D gene is TRBD1 (6 bases). With 1 base removed from V and 16 bases from J, the gap between germline ends came to 14 bases. This CDR3 region has 12 residues. Germline V gene lookup returns CDR1 LGHDT and CDR2 YNNKEL (reference sequence). The CDR3 sequence is CASSQGDRSVHF. DNA of the CDR3: TGTGCCAGCAGCCAAGGTGACAGGTCCGTACATTTT.

The chain has TRBV20-1 and TRBJ2-3; 7 bases fit TRBD2. V lost 3 bases and J lost 2; bases outside the gene matches: 8. In germline, CDR1 is DFQATT, CDR2 SNEGSKA (reference sequence). This CDR3 is 15 amino acids long. The CDR3 sequence: CSASDRRGSTDTQYF. In DNA form, the CDR3 reads TGCAGTGCTAGTGATAGGCGGGGGTCCACAGATACGCAGTATTTT.

The chain couples TRBV5-1 to TRBJ2-1; TRBD2 matches at 10 bases. With V trimmed by 2 bases and J by 5 bases, 13 bases remained unmatched. There are 18 residues in the CDR3. Per the germline V gene, CDR1 is SGHRS and CDR2 is YFSETQ. CDR3 coding DNA: TGCGCCAGCAGCTTCCGACCAGATAGCGGGGGGCGAAACAATGAGCAGTTCTTC. Its translation: CASSFRPDSGGRNNEQFF.

The sample holds one count of this clone. The chain couples TRBV6-5 to TRBJ1-1, with D possibly TRBD1 on 6 matching bases. This CDR3 has 15 residues. Trimming removed 7 bases at V and 0 bases at J, with 15 bases between. Germline V CDR1 and CDR2: MNHEY, SVGAGI. This CDR3 reads CASMRAGTLNTEAFF. The CDR3 coding sequence is TGTGCCAGCATGAGGGCCGGGACATTGAACACTGAAGCTTTCTTT.

This clone was picked up one time. The chain combines TRBV11-2 with TRBJ2-2; D gene unclear. V dropped 0 bases and J dropped 0 bases, with 11 bases sitting between them. The CDR3 spans 17 residues. The germline gives CDR1 SGHAT, CDR2 FQNNGV. CDR3 bases: TGTGCCAGCAGCTTAGATCAGCGCAGTACGAACACCGGGGAGCTGTTTTTT. Residues: CASSLDQRSTNTGELFF.

The V call is TRBV21-1, the J call TRBJ2-5; TRBD1, as called in the table, went unchecked against the DNA. TRBV21-1 is labeled a pseudogene. This CDR3 region has 15 residues. CDR3 bases: TGTGCCAGCAGCAAGAGTGTGGGGCCGAAGTGGGGCCAGTACTTC. Translated: CASSKSVGPKWGQYF.

The chain recombines TRBV7-9 with TRBJ1-4; D possibly corresponds to TRBD1 (6 bases). Per the germline V gene, CDR1 is SEHNR and CDR2 is FQNEAQ (reference sequence). The CDR3 runs 15 residues. The germline V and J ends were trimmed by 6 bases and 4 bases, with 15 bases remaining between them. The DNA of the CDR3 is TGTGCCAGCAGTCCACCGACAGGATATAATGAAAAACTGTTTTTT. It yields the protein CASSPPTGYNEKLFF.

This chain links TRBV6-5 with TRBJ1-5; 7 bases map to TRBD1. This CDR3 has 15 residues. Trimming at V came to 5 bases and at J to 3 bases, leaving 7 bases not matched to a gene. Germline assignment: CDR1 MNHEY and CDR2 SVGAGI. CDR3 amino acids: CASSTGTADNQPQHF. The CDR3 DNA sequence: TGTGCCAGCAGTACCGGGACAGCCGACAATCAGCCCCAGCATTTT.

The CDR3 nucleotides are TGCGCCAGCAGCGAAATTACAGGGGGTGACACTGAAGCTTTCTTT. Translated, it gives CASSEITGGDTEAFF. This rearrangement joins TRBV5-1 to TRBJ1-1, with 8 bases matching TRBD1. This CDR3 comprises 15 residues. After removal of 4 bases from V and 3 bases from J, the junction contained 8 bases not matched to a gene. Germline V gene data show CDR1 as SGHRS and CDR2 as YFSETQ.

This chain uses TRBV3-1 (or the pseudogene TRBV3-2) with TRBJ2-1, with TRBD2 matching over 12 bases. The CDR3 loop spans 16 amino acids. From germline, CDR1 is LGHDT and CDR2 YNNKEL (reference sequence). V lost 4 bases to trimming and J lost 9 bases; unmatched junction nucleotides: 10. The CDR3 region is CASSPRLAGGGSEQFF. CDR3 coding DNA: TGTGCCAGCAGCCCCCGCCTAGCGGGGGGGGGTAGTGAGCAGTTCTTC.

The chain recombines TRBV10-2 with TRBJ2-7; TRBD2 matches at 12 bases. There are 17 residues in the CDR3. After removal of 8 bases from V and 6 bases from J, the junction contained 17 bases not matched to a gene. Germline V CDR1 and CDR2: WSHSY, SAAADI. CDR3 bases: TGCGCCAGCCGCTCGCTAGCGGGGGGGCATATCGTTTCCGAGCAGTACTTC. Translated, it gives CASRSLAGGHIVSEQYF.

This clone has a single count. The V gene is TRBV2, the J gene TRBJ2-5; 7 bases map to TRBD1. Germline assignment: CDR1 SNHLY and CDR2 FYNNEI. The CDR3 has 15 amino acids. J was trimmed by 2 bases and V by 9 bases; bases with no gene match: 12. Here the CDR3 DNA reads TGTGCCAGTGACCGGGACAGTCAATCACAAGAGACCCAGTACTTC. This encodes CASDRDSQSQETQYF.

The chain is built from TRBV14 and TRBJ2-7; 13 bases match TRBD2. V was clipped by 4 bases and J by 0 bases; unmatched bases: 18. Germline loops: CDR1 SGHDN, CDR2 FVKESK. CDR3 size: 21 residues. CDR3 sequence: CASSRGILAGGSTLGSYEQYF. The CDR3 region has the DNA TGTGCCAGCAGCCGAGGGATACTAGCGGGGGGGTCAACGTTGGGCTCCTACGAGCAGTACTTC.

The chain uses TRBV10-1 and TRBJ2-3; a possible D gene is TRBD1 (5 bases). V lost 2 bases and J lost 5, with 32 bases in between. The CDR3 is 21 amino acids. CDR1 WNHNN and CDR2 SYGVQD come from the germline V gene (reference sequence). This chain's CDR3 is CASSERGGTHRYAVSLDTQYF. The CDR3, as DNA: TGCGCCAGCAGTGAGAGGGGCGGAACCCACAGATACGCAGTATCCTTAGATACGCAGTATTTT.

The chain's CDR3 is CASSGTGTGGETQYF. The CDR3 DNA follows: TGTGCCAGCAGCGGAACCGGGACAGGGGGAGAGACCCAGTACTTC. The chain couples TRBV9 to TRBJ2-5; 11 nucleotides match TRBD1. V lost 3 bases to trimming and J lost 4 bases; unmatched junction nucleotides: 5. Germline loops: CDR1 SGDLS, CDR2 YYNGEE. The CDR3 totals 15 residues.